Listed below are T cell receptor beta chains from one sample, sequenced in a study of cytotoxic CD8 clonotypes in ibrutinib-treated CLL. Generated by immunoSEQ multiplex PCR, the TCRdb table keeps only in-frame clones and is missing some. Of around 140,000 clones detected, 80% appear once; the ten largest clones hold 6% to 9.5%. This specimen was PBMCs, taken after 36 months of ibrutinib treatment. These receptors were taken from a human donor with chronic lymphocytic leukemia. Each CDR3 is given with its conserved first and last residue. The D gene is left open where the match is weak. Where a row states a size, it is once, few, many or the class of an expanded clone; other rows omit it.

v_gene	d_gene	j_gene	abundance	CDR3aa	CDR3nt
TRBV4-1	TRBD2	TRBJ2-7	-	CASSLKPSGRTYEQYF	TGCGCCAGCAGCTTGAAACCAAGCGGGAGAACCTACGAGCAGTACTTC
TRBV4-2	-	TRBJ1-5	-	CASSQGNQPQHF	TGTGCCAGCAGCCAAGGAAATCAGCCCCAGCATTTT
TRBV5-1	-	TRBJ2-2	-	CASSLVAGNTGELFF	TGCGCCAGCAGCTTGGTTGCGGGGAACACCGGGGAGCTGTTTTTT
TRBV7-9	-	TRBJ2-7	-	CASIPAGSPYEQYF	TGTGCCAGCATCCCCGCAGGGAGCCCCTACGAGCAGTACTTC
TRBV4-1	TRBD1	TRBJ2-7	-	CASSRTGLHEQYF	TGCGCCAGCAGTCGGACAGGGCTCCACGAGCAGTACTTC
TRBV5-6	-	TRBJ2-1	once	CASSLAHEQFF	TGTGCCAGCAGCTTGGCCCATGAGCAGTTCTTC
TRBV7-9	-	TRBJ2-2	-	CASSRQRTSNTGELFF	TGTGCCAGCAGCCGACAAAGGACTTCAAACACCGGGGAGCTGTTTTTT
TRBV15	TRBD2	TRBJ2-3	-	CATSRLAGTSIDTQYF	TGTGCCACCAGCAGATTAGCCGGGACTAGCATAGATACGCAGTATTTT
TRBV14	-	TRBJ1-3	-	CASSPLDNSGNTIYF	TGTGCCAGCAGCCCCCTGGACAACTCTGGAAACACCATATATTTT
TRBV6-5	TRBD1	TRBJ2-3	-	CASSKQGHGTDTQYF	TGTGCCAGCAGCAAACAGGGGCATGGCACAGATACGCAGTATTTT
TRBV5-1	-	TRBJ1-1	-	CASSLDAGNTEAFF	TGCGCCAGCAGCTTGGATGCAGGGAACACTGAAGCTTTCTTT
TRBV6-5	-	TRBJ1-4	-	CASSYGVGNEKLFF	TGTGCCAGCAGTTACGGGGTGGGGAATGAAAAACTGTTTTTT
TRBV15	-	TRBJ2-7	-	CATSRAETEQYF	TGTGCCACCAGCAGAGCGGAGACAGAGCAGTACTTC
TRBV5-1	-	TRBJ1-2	-	CASSLGLTMGYTF	TGCGCCAGCAGCTTGGGGTTAACGATGGGCTACACCTTC
TRBV5-4	TRBD2	TRBJ2-3	-	CASSLRLAGPTDTQYF	TGTGCCAGCAGCTTGAGGCTAGCGGGACCAACAGATACGCAGTATTTT
TRBV7-9	-	TRBJ2-7	-	CASSRLGQGYEQYF	TGTGCCAGCAGCCGGCTCGGACAAGGCTACGAGCAGTACTTC
TRBV9	-	TRBJ2-5	-	CASSVSRGGEETQYF	TGTGCCAGCAGCGTTTCACGTGGGGGCGAAGAGACCCAGTACTTC
TRBV6-1	-	TRBJ2-5	-	CASSEVGPRGTQYF	TGTGCCAGCAGTGAAGTAGGACCGAGGGGGACCCAGTACTTC
TRBV5-4	-	TRBJ1-1	medium-sized	CASSLEATEAFF	TGTGCCAGCAGCTTGGAGGCCACTGAAGCTTTCTTT
TRBV6-4	-	TRBJ2-7	-	CASTQAARSSYEQYF	TGTGCCAGCACCCAGGCGGCGAGGAGCTCCTACGAGCAGTACTTC
TRBV18	-	TRBJ2-3	many	CASSHPSEGPDTQYF	TGTGCCAGCTCACACCCTAGCGAGGGGCCAGATACGCAGTATTTT
TRBV30	TRBD2	TRBJ2-2	-	CAWTGLAGTGELFF	TGTGCCTGGACGGGACTAGCGGGAACCGGGGAGCTGTTTTTT
TRBV4-2	-	TRBJ2-2	few	CASSPMQPSPGELFF	TGTGCCAGCAGCCCGATGCAACCAAGTCCCGGGGAGCTGTTTTTT
TRBV5-3	-	TRBJ2-5	once	CARSRRVTQETQYF	TGTGCCAGAAGCCGCAGGGTAACGCAAGAGACCCAGTACTTC
TRBV11-2	-	TRBJ1-1	-	CASSSAGRKEAFF	TGTGCCAGCAGTTCCGCGGGACGGAAGGAAGCTTTCTTT
TRBV4-2	-	TRBJ1-1	once	CASSQVHANTEAFF	TGTGCCAGCAGCCAGGTTCATGCGAACACTGAAGCTTTCTTT
TRBV6-1	-	TRBJ2-3	-	CATTYLDTQYF	TGTGCCACTACATATTTGGATACGCAGTATTTT
TRBV5-1	TRBD1	TRBJ2-7	-	CASSQTGHEQYF	TGCGCCAGCAGCCAGACAGGGCACGAGCAGTACTTC
TRBV29-1	-	TRBJ1-1	-	CSATGQMNTEAFF	TGCAGCGCCACCGGGCAGATGAACACTGAAGCTTTCTTT
TRBV18	-	TRBJ2-3	-	CASSPPGTDTQYF	TGTGCCAGCTCACCCCCGGGGACAGATACGCAGTATTTT
TRBV5-1	TRBD1	TRBJ1-5	-	CASSLTGGRNQPQHF	TGCGCCAGCAGCTTGACAGGGGGCCGGAATCAGCCCCAGCATTTT
TRBV5-6	TRBD1	TRBJ1-5	-	CASSPTGEVQPQHF	TGTGCCAGCAGCCCGACAGGGGAAGTTCAGCCCCAGCATTTT
TRBV28	-	TRBJ2-5	-	CASSSRALGETQYF	TGTGCCAGCAGTTCCAGGGCCCTAGGAGAGACCCAGTACTTC